What follows are 30 T cell receptor beta chains derived from one specimen sequenced in a study of T cells in Graves' hyperthyroidism and ophthalmopathy. RNA transcripts gave rise to amplified TCR beta CDR3 regions. During a first-round RT-PCR of the TCR CDR3, the HTBI primer set was used. TCRdb reprocessed the multiplex PCR reads via MiXCR and lists one record per CDR3 protein. The sample includes roughly 350,000 distinct CDR3 sequences, roughly 15% of them seen just once. Sequenced sample: blood. These receptors were taken from a woman aged 30 to 39 with Graves' ophthalmopathy.

The table lists this clonotype with many counts. This chain links TRBV9 with TRBJ2-1; D is perhaps TRBD2 (7 bases). The V and J ends lost 7 bases and 0 bases respectively, with 8 bases between them. Per germline, CDR1 SGDLS and CDR2 YYNGEE. There are 13 residues in the CDR3. The CDR3 spells CASGGASYNEQFF. CDR3 nucleotides: TGTGCCAGCGGGGGGGCCTCCTACAATGAGCAGTTCTTC.

In its sample, this clonotype was seen a few times. The chain has TRBV6-1 and TRBJ2-5, with TRBD2 identical over 8 bases. Germline assignment: CDR1 MNHNS and CDR2 SASEGT. V shed 7 bases, J shed 5 bases, and the junction held 9 bases outside the gene matches. The CDR3 has 14 amino acids. CDR3 bases: TGTGCCAGCAAGCGCGGGGGGCCCACGGAGACCCAGTACTTC. This translates into CASKRGGPTETQYF.

The chain employs TRBV7-9 and TRBJ1-2, with 9 nucleotides matching TRBD1. Unmatched junction bases numbered 13, after V lost 5 bases and J lost 6 bases. This CDR3 region has 16 residues. Germline V gives CDR1 SEHNR, CDR2 FQNEAQ (reference sequence). CDR3 nucleotides: TGTGCCAGCAGCCCCCGGGGACAGGGCGCTTTGGATGGCTACACCTTC. Translating it yields CASSPRGQGALDGYTF.

Remarks on this clonotype: Its ends do not fully match the called genes, so a read error is possible. The chain employs TRBV11-3 and TRBJ2-3; 7 bases align to TRBD2. CDR1 and CDR2 from the germline V gene are SGHNT and YENEEA. The CDR3 is made up of 14 amino acids. CDR3 nucleotide sequence: TGTGCCAGCAGCACAGCGGGGTCACCGGATATGCAGTATTTT. Protein sequence: CASSTAGSPDMQYF.

This clonotype has just a few counts. The genes are TRBV5-8 and TRBJ2-7, with 8 bases fitting TRBD1. CDR3 size: 16 residues. After removal of 4 bases from V and 5 bases from J, the junction contained 14 bases not matched to a gene. The germline CDR1 and CDR2 sequences are SGHTS and YDEGEE. CDR3 in amino acids: CASSLSLTGALDEQYF. CDR3 sequence (DNA): TGTGCCAGCAGCCTATCCTTGACAGGGGCGCTCGACGAGCAGTACTTC.

Worth noting for this clonotype: This may arise from a read error, as a much more abundant clone is one base away. Given the absence of the conserved phenylalanine or tryptophan at the CDR3 end, a read error is likely. The J gene is TRBJ1-5, the V gene TRBV6-1; D is unresolved. The V gene's germline CDR1 is MNHNS and CDR2 SASEGT. There are 13 residues in the CDR3. Trimming removed 2 bases from V and 6 bases from J, with 8 bases in between. CDR3 amino acids: CASSELGVQPQHL. DNA of the CDR3: TGTGCCAGCAGTGAACTGGGAGTTCAGCCCCAGCATCTT.

The chain is built from TRBV12-3 or TRBV12-4 and TRBJ2-2; D ambiguous. CDR3 size: 13 residues. V was clipped by 8 bases and J by 5 bases, with 12 bases between them. CDR3 DNA sequence: TGTGCCAGCTCAATTGTGGAGACCGGGGAGCTGTTTTTT. It is translated as CASSIVETGELFF.

The CDR3 DNA sequence: TGTGCCAGCAGGTCGGGACTAGCGGGAGGCGACGAGCAGTACTTC. Amino acid sequence: CASRSGLAGGDEQYF. The chain combines TRBV6-1 with TRBJ2-7, with 15 bases fitting TRBD2. This CDR3 is 15 amino acids long. V dropped 6 bases and J dropped 5; count of bases not matched to a gene: 5. Germline V lookup: CDR1 MNHNS, CDR2 SASEGT.

The rearrangement joins TRBV9 to TRBJ2-7; D gene ambiguous. The CDR3 has 13 amino acids. Germline V gene data show CDR1 as SGDLS and CDR2 as YYNGEE. V lost 3 bases and J lost 4, with 11 bases in between. The CDR3 DNA reads TGTGCCAGCAGCGCCCAGATGGGGTACGAGCAGTACTTC. This translates into CASSAQMGYEQYF.

This clonotype was found many times. CDR3 bases: TGTGCCAGCAGTTTCGGGACAGGGAGTGTTCGCTACACCTTC. Amino acids: CASSFGTGSVRYTF. V gene TRBV28 combines with J gene TRBJ1-2; 9 nucleotides align to TRBD1. The trim removed 3 bases at V and 9 bases at J, leaving 8 bases unmatched. CDR3 length: 14 amino acids. Germline loops: CDR1 MDHEN, CDR2 SYDVKM.

This clonotype was counted many times. The chain couples TRBV12-5 to TRBJ1-2; D is ambiguous. The CDR3 is 13 residues long. V was clipped by 5 bases and J by 4 bases, with 11 bases between them. The V gene's germline CDR1 is LGHNT and CDR2 FRNRAP. CDR3 loop: CASGLEWGYGYTF. For the CDR3, the DNA is TGTGCTAGTGGTCTCGAATGGGGCTATGGCTACACCTTC.

The sample holds a few counts of this clonotype. The J gene is TRBJ1-4, the V gene TRBV6-1, with 9 bases matching TRBD1. Germline values: CDR1 MNHNS, CDR2 SASEGT. V gave up 1 base and J gave up 11 bases; unmatched junction bases: 5. The CDR3 length is 14 residues. DNA for the CDR3: TGTGCCAGCAGTGAAGTGCTGGACAGGGGCAAACTGTTTTTT. It codes for CASSEVLDRGKLFF.

In this sample, this clonotype turned up a few times. This sequence joins TRBV6-1 and TRBJ1-2, with 7 bases fitting TRBD1. V shed 5 bases, J shed 2 bases, and the junction held 20 bases outside the gene matches. Germline values: CDR1 MNHNS, CDR2 SASEGT. This CDR3 contains 19 residues. CDR3 DNA: TGTGCCAGCAGTAAATACAAGACCGAGACAGGGAGGCGAAACTATGGCTACACCTTC. Protein product: CASSKYKTETGRRNYGYTF.

This clonotype was observed at least ten times. The rearrangement uses TRBV12-3 or TRBV12-4 and TRBJ2-7, with a weak D call TRBD2 (6 bases). Between the trimmed V and J ends, which lost 3 bases and 12 bases, there was a span of 15 bases. This CDR3 contains 12 residues. The chain's CDR3 is CASSFLRTGLYF. The CDR3 region has the DNA TGTGCCAGCAGTTTCCTCCGGACGGGACTGTACTTC.

The V gene is TRBV27, the J gene TRBJ1-5; unclear D gene. CDR1 is MNHEY and CDR2 is SMNVEV in the germline V gene (reference sequence). The length of the CDR3 is 14 residues. V was trimmed by 3 bases and J by 0 bases, leaving 6 bases between them. CDR3 loop: CASSFYASNQPQHF. The CDR3 DNA reads TGTGCCAGCAGTTTCTATGCTAGCAATCAGCCCCAGCATTTT.

This sequence joins TRBV6-1 and TRBJ2-7; TRBD1 aligns across 9 bases. Germline V gene sequence: CDR1 MNHNS, CDR2 SASEGT. The trim removed 4 bases at V and 5 bases at J, leaving 9 bases unmatched. CDR3 length: 15 residues. This CDR3 reads CASSGSGQGSHEQYF. The CDR3 DNA sequence: TGTGCCAGCAGTGGATCGGGACAGGGATCCCACGAGCAGTACTTC.

A remark on this clonotype: This sequence may be a read error, since a much larger clone differs from it by one base. The chain employs TRBV30 and TRBJ2-2, with TRBD2 matching 7 bases. The length of the CDR3 is 15 residues. Germline CDR1 is GTSNPN and CDR2 is SVGIG (reference sequence). CDR3 sequence reads: CAWSRGDYYTGDLFF. DNA of the CDR3: TGTGCCTGGAGCCGGGGGGACTATTACACCGGGGACCTGTTTTTT.

This clonotype was seen many times. This chain uses TRBV11-1 with TRBJ1-3; D is uncertain. Germline-derived CDR1 and CDR2 are SGHAT and FQDESV (reference sequence). The germline V and J ends were trimmed by 5 bases and 3 bases, with 8 bases remaining between them. The CDR3 runs 13 residues. CDR3 amino acids: CASSEDGGNTIYF. The CDR3 DNA reads TGTGCCAGCAGCGAGGACGGTGGAAACACCATATATTTT.

This clonotype was picked up many times. The chain links TRBV20-1 to TRBJ1-4, with no clear D. V gave up 1 base and J gave up 8 bases, with 11 bases separating them. Per germline, CDR1 DFQATT and CDR2 SNEGSKA (reference sequence). The CDR3 has 13 residues. The CDR3 reads CSARVLGKEKLFF. CDR3 nucleotides: TGCAGTGCTAGAGTCCTGGGAAAGGAAAAACTGTTTTTT.

This clonotype was seen more than once but under ten times. Sequence at one end of the junction differs from germline and may be a read error. The chain carries TRBV11-2 and TRBJ1-5; D is unresolved. The germline gives CDR1 SGHAT, CDR2 FQNNGV. The CDR3 extends over 16 amino acids. The CDR3 loop reads CANSSTGLRSDQPQHF. In DNA form, the CDR3 reads TGTGCCAACAGCTCCACGGGCCTAAGATCGGATCAGCCCCAGCATTTT.

This clonotype was recorded at least ten times. The CDR3 reads CSSTGRGAGGYTF. As DNA, the CDR3 is TGCAGCTCGACTGGAAGGGGCGCGGGTGGCTACACCTTC. The V and J genes are TRBV29-1 and TRBJ1-2; D perhaps matches TRBD1 (5 bases). Germline values: CDR1 SQVTM, CDR2 ANQGSEA. The V and J ends lost 8 bases and 7 bases respectively, with 20 bases between them. The CDR3 extends over 13 amino acids.

This clonotype has a count of ten or more. The chain couples TRBV2 to TRBJ1-2; 8 bases map to TRBD1. The CDR3 contains 13 residues. The J segment lost 8 bases and the V segment lost 8 bases, leaving 10 bases of the junction unmatched. CDR1 and CDR2 from the germline V gene are SNHLY and FYNNEI. The CDR3 here is CASHMDRDYGYTF. The CDR3 DNA reads as TGTGCCAGCCACATGGACAGGGATTACGGCTACACCTTC. The full variable domain, with the rest looked up from reference TRBV2 and TRBJ1-2, is EPEVTQTPSHQVTQMGQEVILRCVPISNHLYFYWYRQILGQKVEFLVSFYNNEISEKSEIFDDQFSVERPDGSNFTLKIRSTKLEDSAMYFCASHMDRDYGYTFGSGTRLTVV.

This clonotype was seen at least ten times. The chain uses TRBV13 and TRBJ2-7; the D is unclear. The CDR3 has 13 amino acids. CDR1 and CDR2 from the germline V gene are PRHDT and FYEKMQ (reference sequence). V lost 2 bases and J 4 bases, leaving 9 bases between the germline ends. The CDR3 region has the DNA TGTGCCAGCAGCTTAAGGTATTTGTACGAGCAGTACTTC. Its translation is CASSLRYLYEQYF.

This clonotype was picked up many times. The chain recombines TRBV3-1 with TRBJ1-1; unclear D gene. The CDR3 runs to 13 residues. V lost 4 bases and J 4 bases, leaving 10 bases between the germline ends. The germline CDR1 and CDR2 sequences are LGHDT and YNNKEL (reference sequence). The CDR3 spells CASSRTAGTEAFF. CDR3 sequence (DNA): TGTGCCAGCAGCCGGACGGCTGGCACTGAAGCTTTCTTT.

Only a few counts were recorded for this clonotype. This may stem from a read error, because a much larger clone lies one nucleotide away. The CDR3: CAGSPREGAWGGYTF. The CDR3, as DNA: TGTGCCGGCAGCCCCCGAGAGGGGGCCTGGGGTGGCTACACCTTC. This sequence joins TRBV3-1 and TRBJ1-2; 7 nucleotides line up with TRBD1. CDR3 length: 15 amino acids. CDR1 and CDR2 (germline): LGHDT, YNNKEL (reference sequence).

This clonotype was picked up many times. The chain links TRBV3-1 to TRBJ2-1; unclear D gene. This CDR3 spans 14 amino acids. V lost 1 base to trimming and J lost 5 bases, with 9 bases between them. Germline V gene sequence: CDR1 LGHDT, CDR2 YNNKEL (reference sequence). CDR3 in amino acids: CASSQGYAHNEQFF. CDR3 DNA sequence: TGTGCCAGCAGCCAAGGTTACGCCCACAATGAGCAGTTCTTC.

This clonotype was seen at least ten times. The V gene is TRBV5-8, the J gene TRBJ2-1; either TRBD1 or TRBD2 may fit D (5 bases each). Germline CDR1 SGHTS, CDR2 YDEGEE. This CDR3 has 12 amino acids. With 5 bases removed from V and 6 bases from J, the gap between germline ends came to 9 bases. The CDR3 reads CASRWGSNEQFF. Written as DNA, the CDR3 is TGTGCCAGCAGATGGGGGTCCAATGAGCAGTTCTTC.

The gene calls are TRBV6-2 or TRBV6-3 and TRBJ2-3; 8 positions agree with TRBD2. V shed 6 bases and J 4 bases; nucleotides not matched to a gene: 3. Germline V gene lookup returns CDR1 MNHEY and CDR2 SVGEGT. This CDR3 comprises 13 residues. CDR3 bases: TGTGCCAGCAGCGGGGGGGAGGCAGATACGCAGTATTTT. Amino acid sequence: CASSGGEADTQYF.

This clonotype has more than one count but fewer than ten. V usage is TRBV28 and J usage is TRBJ1-4; 12 positions agree with TRBD1. The CDR3 length is 16 residues. CDR1 is MDHEN and CDR2 is SYDVKM in the germline V gene. V was clipped by 7 bases and J by 8 bases; unmatched bases: 11. In DNA, the CDR3 is TGTGCCAGCACCCCGGAAGTGGGGACAGGGGGCGAAAAACTGTTTTTT. Translating gives CASTPEVGTGGEKLFF.

This clonotype was seen repeatedly, ten times or more. The chain joins TRBV18 to TRBJ2-7, with 13 bases fitting TRBD2. From germline, CDR1 is KGHSH and CDR2 LQKENI. This CDR3 region has 16 residues. Germline trimming cut 6 bases from V and 5 bases from J; bases unmatched to any gene: 10. The CDR3 loop is CASSDIPGLAGHEQYF. The DNA for the CDR3 is TGTGCCAGCTCGGATATCCCGGGACTAGCGGGGCACGAGCAGTACTTC.